Listed here are 7 T cell receptor beta chains from one sample, sequenced in a study of vaccination effects on CD4 cells after COVID-19. Their recognized antigens are unknown. Profiled with immunoSEQ multiplex PCR; TCRdb holds only in-frame clones, not every one. The sample consists of tens of thousands of clones, 60% to 80% of them appearing once. Antigen-specific CD4+ T cells were expanded (with viral peptide pools) by the ViraFEST assay ahead of sequencing. Scientists isolated CD4+ T cells after a roughly ten-day culture period ended. BNT162b2 vaccine or mRNA-1273 vaccine was given to participants in two doses. Sample: CD4+ T cells from PBMCs cultured with SARS-CoV-2 spike peptides, taken after COVID-19 vaccination. All receptors derive from a human donor who received a COVID-19 vaccine. Some clones in this sample may be carry-over from other donors' samples.

J is TRBJ2-3 and V is TRBV18, with D possibly being TRBD2 (6 bases). The CDR3 is 17 amino acids. The germline CDR1 and CDR2 sequences are KGHSH and LQKENI. Trimming took off 2 bases at V and 0 bases at J, with 15 bases between the two ends. The CDR3 spells CASSPRRAEGSTDTQYF. For the CDR3, the DNA is TGTGCCAGCTCACCAAGGAGGGCCGAGGGGAGCACAGATACGCAGTATTTT.

The gene calls are TRBV12-3 or TRBV12-4 and TRBJ1-3; D gene unclear. CDR3 length: 13 amino acids. The V end was cut by 6 bases, the J end by 0 bases, with 6 bases between. This chain's CDR3 is CASRGFSGNTIYF. CDR3 nucleotides: TGTGCCAGCAGGGGGTTCTCTGGAAACACCATATATTTT.

The rearrangement links TRBV10-2 to TRBJ2-5; 14 bases are shared with TRBD2. There are 16 residues in the CDR3. V was clipped by 4 bases and J by 1 base; unmatched bases: 2. The V gene's germline CDR1 is WSHSY and CDR2 SAAADI. The CDR3 DNA follows: TGCGCCAGCAGTGCCGGACTAGCGGGGGGCCAAGAGACCCAGTACTTC. This translates into CASSAGLAGGQETQYF.

This chain joins TRBV21-1 and TRBJ2-7; the D call of TRBD1 is as the table states it, not checked on the DNA. TRBV21-1 is flagged as a pseudogene. This CDR3 has 22 residues. The CDR3 spells CASSTYSGTAFRKLIIIYEQYV. Written as DNA, the CDR3 is TGTGCCAGCAGCACCTACTCCGGGACAGCCTTTCGTAAACTCATAATCATATACGAGCAGTACGTC.

The chain employs TRBV12-3 or TRBV12-4 and TRBJ1-1; 8 bases map to TRBD1. Trimming at V came to 6 bases and at J to 7 bases, leaving 1 base not matched to a gene. The CDR3 loop spans 11 amino acids. The CDR3 here is CASRTGDEAFF. The CDR3 DNA is TGTGCCAGCAGGACAGGGGATGAAGCTTTCTTT.

The rearrangement links TRBV13 to TRBJ1-6, with D unclear. The CDR3 is 18 amino acids. The ends were cut back, 1 base at V and 7 bases at J, with 20 bases in the middle. Per germline, CDR1 PRHDT and CDR2 FYEKMQ (reference sequence). CDR3 protein: CASSLASPDAFMNSPLHF. CDR3 bases: TGTGCCAGCAGCTTAGCTTCCCCCGACGCATTTATGAATTCACCCCTCCACTTT.

The genes are TRBV5-4 and TRBJ2-1, with 7 positions matching TRBD2. The CDR3 runs to 14 residues. CDR1 is SGHNT, CDR2 YYREEE, per germline (reference sequence). V was pared by 4 bases and J by 2 bases, with 3 bases of the junction left unmatched. Here the CDR3 reads CASSLGTTYNEQFF. In DNA, the CDR3 is TGTGCCAGCAGCCTCGGGACTACCTACAATGAGCAGTTCTTC.